A single sample gave rise to the 27 T cell receptor beta chains below, sequenced in a study of T-cell reconstitution after alpha-beta-depleted transplantation in children. Preparation of the TCRbeta library used unique molecular identifiers. MiXCR, run by TCRdb on the PCR reads, gives a single entry per CDR3 protein. Here the sample spans some 300,000 distinct CDR3 sequences, 9.5% to 13% being singletons. This specimen consisted of PBMCs, obtained before TCRalphabeta/CD19-depleted stem cell transplant. Receptors originate from a boy under three years old with acute myeloid leukemia, due to receive a stem cell transplant.

The sample holds a few counts of this clonotype. The CDR3 reads CASSPPQATHGYTF. The DNA for the CDR3 is TGTGCCAGCTCACCTCCACAGGCCACCCATGGCTACACCTTC. The chain is built from TRBV18 and TRBJ1-2; tentatively, D is TRBD1 (5 bases). CDR1 and CDR2 (germline): KGHSH, LQKENI. V was shortened by 3 bases and J by 6 bases, with 14 bases between the two germline ends. CDR3 size: 14 residues. Combining the CDR3 with reference TRBV18 and TRBJ1-2 gives the whole variable domain NAGVMQNPRHLVRRRGQEARLRCSPMKGHSHVYWYRQLPEEGLKFMVYLQKENIIDESGMPKERFSAEFPKEGPSILRIQQVVRGDSAAYFCASSPPQATHGYTFGSGTRLTVV.

This clonotype was observed many times. The V and J genes are TRBV20-1 and TRBJ2-2, with 9 bases lining up with TRBD2. V was clipped by 2 bases and J by 4 bases; unmatched bases: 5. The CDR3 consists of 15 residues. Germline CDR1 is DFQATT and CDR2 is SNEGSKA (reference sequence). CDR3 in amino acids: CSARKLAGTTGELFF. The CDR3 DNA is TGCAGTGCTAGAAAACTAGCGGGCACCACCGGGGAGCTGTTTTTT.

In this sample, this clonotype turned up many times. The J gene is TRBJ2-7, the V gene TRBV13; D gene ambiguous. This CDR3 contains 13 residues. Germline-derived CDR1 and CDR2 are PRHDT and FYEKMQ (reference sequence). Trimming removed 2 bases at V and 5 bases at J, with 10 bases between. The CDR3 nucleotides are TGTGCCAGCAGCTTACGGGCAGGCAACGAGCAGTACTTC. Translated, it gives CASSLRAGNEQYF.

The chain recombines TRBV18 with TRBJ2-1, with a weak D call TRBD1 (6 bases). Germline CDR1 and CDR2: KGHSH and LQKENI. The CDR3 contains 11 residues. The ends were cut back, 2 bases at V and 15 bases at J, with 11 bases in the middle. The CDR3: CASSPSQGRFF. The CDR3 region has the DNA TGTGCCAGCTCACCATCGCAGGGGCGGTTCTTC. Based on the CDR3 plus reference TRBV18 and TRBJ2-1, the full variable domain is NAGVMQNPRHLVRRRGQEARLRCSPMKGHSHVYWYRQLPEEGLKFMVYLQKENIIDESGMPKERFSAEFPKEGPSILRIQQVVRGDSAAYFCASSPSQGRFFGPGTRLTVL.

In this sample, this clonotype turned up many times. The chain couples TRBV12-3 or TRBV12-4 to TRBJ2-1; weak D call: TRBD1 (5 bases). The length of the CDR3 is 11 residues. Deletions cut 9 bases from V and 6 bases from J, with 9 bases between. CDR3 in DNA: TGTGCCAGGGATCAGGGCAATGAGCAGTTCTTC. This encodes CARDQGNEQFF.

This clonotype was seen repeatedly, ten times or more. CDR3 sequence (DNA): TGTGCCAGCAGTGCACAGGGGGCAGAGGATACGCAGTATTTT. Translation gives CASSAQGAEDTQYF. The rearrangement links TRBV12-3 or TRBV12-4 to TRBJ2-3, with 9 bases fitting TRBD1. J lost 6 bases, V lost 5 bases, and 6 bases had no gene match. The CDR3 length is 14 residues.

This clonotype was found once. A read error is possible here, since a much larger clone lies one base away. The gene calls are TRBV5-1 and TRBJ2-5, with 7 bases matching TRBD1. CDR3 length: 17 amino acids. CDR1 and CDR2 from the germline V gene are SGHRS and YFSETQ. In DNA, the CDR3 is TGCCCCAGCAGCTTGGCACCCATCTACAGGGGCCAAGAGACCCAGTACTTC. This sequence encodes CPSSLAPIYRGQETQYF. The full variable domain, rest sourced from reference TRBV5-1 and TRBJ2-5, is KAGVTQTPRYLIKTRGQQVTLSCSPISGHRSVSWYQQTPGQGLQFLFEYFSETQRNKGNFPGRFSGRQFSNSRSEMNVSTLELGDSALYLCPSSLAPIYRGQETQYFGPGTRLLVL.

This clonotype was recorded at least ten times. This chain joins TRBV12-3 or TRBV12-4 and TRBJ2-7; possible D gene TRBD1, 6 bases. The CDR3 is 14 amino acids. The V end lost 0 bases, the J end lost 3 bases, and 9 bases lay between the germline ends. The CDR3 nucleotides read TGTGCCAGCAGTTTAGCTGCCAGGGGCTACGAGCAGTACTTC. This gives the protein CASSLAARGYEQYF.

This clonotype was counted a few times. The chain joins TRBV6-1 to TRBJ2-1, with 12 bases aligning to TRBD2. The germline V gene has CDR1 MNHNS and CDR2 SASEGT. This CDR3 is 16 amino acids long. V lost 6 bases, J lost 4 bases, and 7 bases stayed unmatched. CDR3 region: CASRWTSGARYNEQFF. For the CDR3, the DNA is TGTGCCAGCAGATGGACTAGCGGGGCAAGGTACAATGAGCAGTTCTTC.

The chain couples TRBV19 to TRBJ1-2; D may be TRBD1 (5 bases). Germline assignment: CDR1 LNHDA and CDR2 SQIVND (reference sequence). The CDR3 contains 12 residues. The ends were cut back, 4 bases at V and 7 bases at J, with 10 bases in the middle. The DNA for the CDR3 is TGTGCCAGTAGTACAGGGCTGCGTGGCTACACCTTC. Translated, it gives CASSTGLRGYTF.

This clonotype was picked up many times. V and J are TRBV5-1 and TRBJ2-1, with TRBD2 matching 15 bases. In germline, CDR1 is SGHRS, CDR2 YFSETQ. The CDR3 covers 17 residues. The V and J ends lost 7 bases and 6 bases, in that order; junction bases with no gene match: 11. The CDR3 reads CASDRGLAGGGGNEQFF. The CDR3 coding sequence is TGCGCCAGCGACAGGGGACTAGCGGGGGGCGGGGGCAATGAGCAGTTCTTC.

This clonotype appeared many times. CDR3 in amino acids: CASRTDRGTYEQYF. The DNA of the CDR3 is TGTGCCAGCAGGACGGACAGGGGTACCTACGAGCAGTACTTC. The V call is TRBV6-1, the J call TRBJ2-7, with 9 bases aligning to TRBD1. Germline CDR1 is MNHNS and CDR2 is SASEGT. V was pared by 6 bases and J by 2 bases, with 5 bases of the junction left unmatched. The CDR3 has 14 residues.

This sequence joins TRBV30 and TRBJ2-7, with D perhaps being TRBD1 or TRBD2 (5 bases each). The germline V gene encodes CDR1 GTSNPN and CDR2 SVGIG (reference sequence). The V end was cut by 5 bases, the J end by 3 bases, with 11 bases between. There are 12 residues in the CDR3. CDR3 bases: TGTGCCTGGCAGGGAGCCAACTACGAGCAGTACTTC. This translates into CAWQGANYEQYF.

This clonotype was counted between two and nine times. The rearrangement links TRBV19 to TRBJ1-5, with D tentatively TRBD1 (5 bases). The CDR3 spans 15 residues. Germline V gene lookup returns CDR1 LNHDA and CDR2 SQIVND (reference sequence). Trimming removed 2 bases at V and 2 bases at J, with 10 bases between. The CDR3: CASSIREGGNQPQHF. The CDR3 DNA follows: TGTGCCAGTAGTATACGGGAAGGGGGCAATCAGCCCCAGCATTTT. Based on the CDR3 plus reference TRBV19 and TRBJ1-5, the full variable domain is DGGITQSPKYLFRKEGQNVTLSCEQNLNHDAMYWYRQDPGQGLRLIYYSQIVNDFQKGDIAEGYSVSREKKESFPLTVTSAQKNPTAFYLCASSIREGGNQPQHFGDGTRLSIL.

The chain has TRBV7-9 and TRBJ1-1; D possibly corresponds to TRBD1 (6 bases). V lost 3 bases, J lost 5 bases, and 13 bases lay in between. There are 14 residues in the CDR3. Germline V gene lookup returns CDR1 SEHNR and CDR2 FQNEAQ (reference sequence). The CDR3 protein is CASSFLRGGTEAFF. The DNA for the CDR3 is TGTGCCAGCAGCTTTCTCAGGGGCGGGACTGAAGCTTTCTTT.

This clonotype occurred a few times. The genes are TRBV7-3 and TRBJ2-1; TRBD2 aligns across 8 bases. This CDR3 has 18 residues. Trimming removed 5 bases from V and 4 bases from J; junction bases left unmatched: 16. The germline V gene has CDR1 SGHTA and CDR2 FQGTGA. This CDR3 reads CASSHPVDGRALYNEQFF. CDR3 in DNA: TGTGCCAGCAGCCACCCCGTGGACGGGAGGGCCCTTTACAATGAGCAGTTCTTC. The whole variable domain, filled in from reference TRBV7-3 and TRBJ2-1, reads GAGVSQTPSNKVTEKGKYVELRCDPISGHTALYWYRQSLGQGPEFLIYFQGTGAADDSGLPNDRFFAVRPEGSVSTLKIQRTERGDSAVYLCASSHPVDGRALYNEQFFGPGTRLTVL.

This clonotype was found once. The chain carries TRBV12-3 or TRBV12-4 and TRBJ2-1, with TRBD2 matching 13 bases. J was trimmed by 0 bases and V by 11 bases; bases with no gene match: 13. The CDR3 consists of 18 residues. CDR3 DNA: TGTGCCTTCTGTTTCCCGGGACTAGCGGGGAGCTCCTACAATGAGCAGTTCTTC. Protein: CAFCFPGLAGSSYNEQFF.

This clonotype was observed many times. The chain combines TRBV9 with TRBJ2-7; 8 bases fit TRBD1. With 4 bases clipped from V and 0 bases from J, the junction kept 3 bases outside the gene matches. This CDR3 contains 14 residues. CDR1 is SGDLS and CDR2 is YYNGEE in the germline V gene. CDR3 nucleotides: TGTGCCAGCAGCATAGGGACAGGCTCCTACGAGCAGTACTTC. The encoded protein is CASSIGTGSYEQYF.

The rearrangement links TRBV6-2 or TRBV6-3 to TRBJ1-1; TRBD1 agrees at 7 bases. This CDR3 has 16 residues. From germline, CDR1 is MNHEY and CDR2 SVGEGT. After removal of 0 bases from V and 5 bases from J, the junction contained 9 bases not matched to a gene. The CDR3 sequence: CASSYSFDQGVTEAFF. CDR3 nucleotide sequence: TGTGCCAGCAGTTACTCGTTTGATCAGGGGGTGACTGAAGCTTTCTTT.

This clonotype appeared a few times. The chain employs TRBV7-2 and TRBJ1-2; a possible D gene is TRBD1 (5 bases). Trimming left V 5 bases short and J 3 bases short, with 16 bases between. This CDR3 spans 15 amino acids. Germline assignment: CDR1 SGHTA and CDR2 FQGNSA. Here the CDR3 reads CASSPMDTSYYGYTF. CDR3 nucleotides: TGTGCCAGCAGCCCGATGGACACCTCTTACTATGGCTACACCTTC.

This clonotype has a count of ten or more. V gene TRBV7-2 combines with J gene TRBJ2-5; unclear D gene. Looked up from germline, CDR1 is SGHTA and CDR2 is FQGNSA. This CDR3 comprises 17 residues. Trimming shortened V by 5 bases and J by 3 bases, and 22 bases separated the two germline ends. The chain's CDR3 is CASSTNVVRQGEETQYF. DNA of the CDR3: TGTGCCAGCAGCACAAACGTCGTCCGGCAAGGTGAAGAGACCCAGTACTTC.

This clonotype occurred many times. CDR3 in amino acids: CATSDLPGGDTGELFF. The DNA of the CDR3 is TGTGCCACCAGTGATTTGCCTGGAGGAGACACCGGGGAGCTGTTTTTT. The genes are TRBV24-1 and TRBJ2-2; D may be TRBD2 (5 bases). Trimming left V 0 bases short and J 3 bases short, with 10 bases between. Germline CDR1 KGHDR, CDR2 SFDVKD. This CDR3 contains 16 residues.

At least ten counts were recorded for this clonotype. J is TRBJ1-1 and V is TRBV7-9; no reliable D call. The ends were cut back, 8 bases at V and 6 bases at J, with 1 base in the middle. The germline V gene has CDR1 SEHNR and CDR2 FQNEAQ (reference sequence). CDR3 length: 8 amino acids. CDR3 nucleotides: TGTGCCAGCTCTGAAGCTTTCTTT. It specifies CASSEAFF.

At least ten counts were recorded for this clonotype. The chain has TRBV7-9 and TRBJ2-6; weak D call: TRBD1 (7 bases). The germline V gene encodes CDR1 SEHNR and CDR2 FQNEAQ (reference sequence). The CDR3 is made up of 17 amino acids. Trimming pared 3 bases from V and 2 bases from J, leaving 14 bases between. The CDR3 coding sequence is TGTGCCAGCAGCTTTAACGACAGGGAGGCTGGGGCCAACGTCCTGACTTTC. Translation gives CASSFNDREAGANVLTF.

Concerning this clonotype itself: This clone may be a read error of a much larger clone one base away. This chain joins TRBV20-1 and TRBJ2-3; the D is unclear. Trimming pared 6 bases from V and 2 bases from J, leaving 3 bases between. Germline assignment: CDR1 DFQATT and CDR2 SNEGSKA (reference sequence). The CDR3 sequence is 10 residues long. The CDR3 loop is CSAITDTQYF. CDR3 sequence (DNA): TGCAGTGCAATCACAGATACGCAGTATTTT.

This clonotype was counted between two and nine times. The J gene is TRBJ1-4, the V gene TRBV20-1, with D possibly TRBD1 on 6 matching bases. Looked up from germline, CDR1 is DFQATT and CDR2 is SNEGSKA (reference sequence). The CDR3 runs to 13 residues. Trimming took 5 bases from V and 7 from J, leaving 14 bases between them. CDR3 region: CSAARGGTEKLFF. In DNA, the CDR3 is TGCAGTGCTGCCAGGGGAGGTACTGAAAAACTGTTTTTT.

This clonotype was observed at least ten times. This rearrangement joins TRBV7-8 to TRBJ2-7; 7 bases align to TRBD2. The CDR3 length is 16 residues. J gave up 4 bases and V 4 bases, and 13 bases lay outside the gene matches. CDR1 and CDR2 from the germline V gene are SGHVS and FQNEAQ. CDR3 region: CASSSLTREWEYEQYF. The CDR3 nucleotides are TGTGCCAGCAGCTCCCTGACGCGGGAGTGGGAATACGAGCAGTACTTC.